A single sample gave rise to the 3 T cell receptor beta chains below, sequenced in a study of monozygotic twins with inflammatory bowel disease (dated by TCRdb to the late 2010s). Receptor libraries were prepared by 5' RACE. TCRdb records Illumina HiSeq 2500 as the sequencer. TCRdb reprocessed the reads and provides one entry for every CDR3 protein sequence; no DNA is given. The sample table holds 300,000 to 400,000 distinct CDR3 sequences. Over 2% of the sample is taken by the ten largest. Sequencing was done on a sample of blood. These receptors came from a human donor with ulcerative colitis or Crohn's disease, or a healthy co-twin of an affected twin (not recorded which).

V usage is TRBV29-1 and J usage is TRBJ2-1. This CDR3 is built from 13 residues. The V gene's germline CDR1 is SQVTM and CDR2 ANQGSEA. The CDR3 region is CSVEKALGNEQFF.

The chain is built from TRBV6-5 and TRBJ1-1. CDR3 length: 12 residues. Germline values: CDR1 MNHEY, CDR2 SVGAGI. CDR3 sequence: CASSPSLTEAFF.

The chain employs TRBV5-4 and TRBJ2-7; TCRdb reports TRBD1, a call that lacks DNA to check it against. From germline, CDR1 is SGHNT and CDR2 YYREEE (reference sequence). The CDR3 is 13 amino acids. The CDR3 spells CASQGPSSYEQYF.